The entry that follows covers one TCR beta chain sequence. This clonotype came up a few times. Which antigen it targets is not known. There are no base qualities to consult, and no much larger clone falls within one base. A patient counted as having stable Graves' hyperthyroidism if no progression to ophthalmopathy occurred over 18 months of follow-up. Hyperthyroidism patients were newly diagnosed, with disease duration under 2 months, and aged 18 to 65 years. The study excluded patients with uncontrolled infections, other autoimmune diseases, pregnancy or lactation. Clinical symptoms, serum thyroxine and TRAb, thyroid ultrasound, and orbital computed tomography formed the basis for the diagnoses. PBMCs were isolated from about 9.1 ml of fresh peripheral blood by Ficoll-Paque density gradient centrifugation. Trizol reagent was used to extract total RNA, and RNA quality was then checked on an Agilent 2100 Bioanalyzer.

The TCR beta CDR3 regions were amplified from the RNA transcripts. The TCR CDR3 was subjected to a first round of RT-PCR using the HTBI primer set and the Qiagen OneStep RT-PCR kit. A second multiplex PCR round built the libraries, followed by size selection and purification. Sequencing of the libraries was done on an Illumina HiSeq2000 using paired-end 100 bp reads. For the original study's pipeline: Raw data were processed with SOAPnuke, discarding reads with adapters, uncalled bases, mean Phred below 15, or no exact constant-primer or identifier match. High-quality paired reads were merged with COPE v1.2.5, and unique nucleotide sequences were defined as clonotypes. MiTCR v1.1 was used to align clonotypes to the IMGT TRBV, TRBD and TRBJ reference segments. The analysis was restricted to V-J combinations with a frequency above 0.0001, which together covered about 99% of the repertoires. A TCS score was defined as the ratio between F50 (clonal expansion) and ExV (chaos), using BLOSUM62-based TCRdist between CDR3 peptides within each V-J. Welch's t-statistics and random forest reduced 500 to 650 V-J features to 13, which were used in a naive Bayes classifier (R e1071). TCRdb reprocessed the public reads (quality trimming at Q25 with fastp, clone calling with MiXCR) and kept in-frame beta chains. Each record represents a unique CDR3 protein, reported with the most common genes and DNA among its rows. In this record, the V and J calls reflect TCRdb's handling and not the investigators' own analysis. Across this sample there are 300,000 to 400,000 distinct CDR3 sequences, with roughly 18% seen only once. Approximately 49% of the sample belongs to the ten largest clones.

Deletion took 5 bases off V and 8 bases off J, with a span of 16 bases between the germline ends. From a lookup of the germline V gene, CDR1 and CDR2 are SGHVS and FNYEAQ. CDR3 length: 14 amino acids, cysteine to phenylalanine. The retained sequence is limited to the CDR3, 42 bases, with the frame set at the first base. The data belong to a study of T cells in Graves' hyperthyroidism and ophthalmopathy (dated by TCRdb to between 2017 and 2020). General notes on the study: Peripheral blood samples were taken at initial diagnosis, before any treatment was given. A discovery cohort of fewer than 110 patients, roughly 40 with Graves' ophthalmopathy and about 60 with stable Graves' hyperthyroidism, was used to find distinguishing TCR V-J signatures. Prospective prediction of ophthalmopathy was tested in an independent validation cohort of approximately 18 hyperthyroidism patients and 17 patients who later progressed to ophthalmopathy. The 100 discovery patients were randomly divided into training and test sets at a 7:3 ratio. In addition, the study compared T-cell repertoires in thyroid tissue and in blood from over 5 Graves' hyperthyroidism patients. After blood sampling, hyperthyroidism patients were treated with methimazole at a starting dose of 30 mg daily, and ophthalmopathy patients were treated with high-dose intravenous methylprednisolone. According to the paper, TCR Vbeta CDR3 sequencing was carried out on 135 peripheral blood samples, which came from fewer than 50 ophthalmopathy, fewer than 80 hyperthyroidism and some 17 progressor patients.

General findings and caveats noted by the study authors: A 13 V-J signature model separated ophthalmopathy from stable hyperthyroidism, with around 90% sensitivity and roughly 82% specificity in cross-validation and 80%/75% in testing. Most expanded thyroid clonotypes (frequency above 0.001) were also detected in blood, a finding suggesting that blood repertoires may reflect thyroid immune responses. In validation, the model predicted progression to ophthalmopathy a median of around 6.5 months before onset, with 70% to 71% sensitivity and just under 75% specificity. Sample size was not statistically predetermined, and blinding of investigators to group allocation was not performed.

The receptor chain draws on TRBV7-6 and TRBJ2-1, with TRBD2 perhaps the D gene, on 6 matching bases. This receptor was obtained from a woman aged 45 to 65 with Graves' hyperthyroidism. The sample was blood. The CDR3 sequence is CASSTLGRGDEQFF. The DNA reads TGTGCCAGCAGCACCCTGGGGCGGGGCGATGAGCAGTTCTTC.